This TCR beta chain was captured by sequencing in a study of blood T cell repertoires in COVID-19. Study summary: PBMCs, B-cell-depleted T cells, or T cells were the source of the cDNA or gDNA that made up the material.

In the original analysis: Amplifying reference gene primers gave estimates of nucleated cell counts. The repertoire was sequenced with immunoSEQ multiplex PCR; TCRdb's copy has only in-frame clones and lacks some. V, J and clone size derive from that table, while D and trimming were established from the DNA sequence. Of about 230,000 clones in the sample, roughly 80% were seen once. The CDR3 runs to 14 residues. Trimming took 6 bases from V and 2 from J; bases not matched to a gene: 6. CDR1 and CDR2 from the germline V gene are SNHLY and FYNNEI. The sample comprised peripheral blood. The TCR was taken from a woman older than 75 with acute or convalescent COVID-19. This rearrangement joins TRBV2 to TRBJ2-7; TRBD2 aligns across 8 bases. The CDR3 reads CASRATSATYEQYF. The DNA of the CDR3 is TGTGCCAGCAGGGCGACTAGCGCAACCTACGAGCAGTACTTC.